This TCR beta chain was documented in a study of human T cells and chemical hapten exposure. The wider study: Variability of per-sample TCR yields stemmed mainly from small differences in pooled library volume.

The sample holds many counts of this clonotype. TCRdb itself ran the RACE reads through MiXCR, one entry per CDR3 protein. Here the sample spans some 250,000 distinct CDR3 sequences, over 7.5% being singletons. Time point given: pre-sensitization, week 0. Treatment of the sample: therapeutic diphenylcyclopropenone sensitization with weekly scalp DPC. Here the sequenced sample was whole blood, taken in connection with sensitization to the hapten diphenylcyclopropenone (DPC). The origin of this receptor is a young man with alopecia areata. Some clones in this sample may be carry-over from other donors' samples.

The CDR3 sequence: CSVERGLYSETQYF. DNA of the CDR3: TGCAGCGTAGAACGAGGACTATATTCAGAGACCCAGTACTTC. V is TRBV29-1 and J is TRBJ2-5; the D gene is possibly TRBD2 (6 bases). V lost 6 bases, J lost 4 bases, and 18 bases lay in between. The CDR3 spans 14 residues. Germline V gene data show CDR1 as SQVTM and CDR2 as ANQGSEA.